The 12 T cell receptor beta chains listed next were all sequenced from one sample in a study of cytomegalovirus exposure and HLA in healthy donors. Method: immunoSEQ multiplex PCR; TCRdb's copy keeps in-frame clones and lacks some. The sample has 95,000 to 120,000 clones, approximately 85% seen once. The sequencing input was PBMCs. These receptors all stem from a woman under 30 in good health and CMV-seronegative.

V usage is TRBV15 and J usage is TRBJ1-1; 7 positions match TRBD1. CDR1 is LNHNV, CDR2 YYDKDF, per germline (reference sequence). Trimming took 1 base from V and 5 from J; bases not matched to a gene: 4. The CDR3 length is 14 residues. Written as DNA, the CDR3 is TGTGCCACCAGCAGAGGACAGGGTGGAACTGAAGCTTTCTTT. This translates into CATSRGQGGTEAFF.

The V call is TRBV9, the J call TRBJ2-1, with 8 bases that match TRBD2. J was trimmed by 4 bases and V by 4 bases; bases with no gene match: 10. Germline values: CDR1 SGDLS, CDR2 YYNGEE. CDR3 size: 16 residues. The CDR3 region is CASSRGGATSYNEQFF. In nucleotides, the CDR3 is TGTGCCAGCAGCCGGGGGGGGGCCACCAGTTACAATGAGCAGTTCTTC.

This chain joins TRBV2 and TRBJ2-2; D remains ambiguous. The germline gives CDR1 SNHLY, CDR2 FYNNEI. The CDR3 covers 13 residues. Deletions cut 6 bases from V and 1 base from J, with 6 bases between. The CDR3 spells CASRRVNTGELFF. CDR3 DNA: TGTGCCAGCAGGAGAGTGAACACCGGGGAGCTGTTTTTT.

The rearrangement joins TRBV27 to TRBJ1-1; D remains ambiguous. V gave up 4 bases and J gave up 0 bases, with 6 bases separating them. CDR3 length equals 13 residues. The germline CDR1 and CDR2 sequences are MNHEY and SMNVEV (reference sequence). The DNA of the CDR3 is TGTGCCAGCAGTTACAGTATGAACACTGAAGCTTTCTTT. Translation gives CASSYSMNTEAFF.

The rearrangement uses TRBV9 and TRBJ1-2; TRBD1 agrees at 9 bases. This CDR3 has 15 residues. The junction had 7 bases not matched to a gene; V was cut back by 2 bases and J by 5 bases. Germline-derived CDR1 and CDR2 are SGDLS and YYNGEE. CDR3 protein: CASSVLGQGRYGYTF. As DNA, the CDR3 is TGTGCCAGCAGCGTCTTGGGACAGGGTCGGTATGGCTACACCTTC.

This rearrangement joins TRBV10-1 to TRBJ2-5, with D uncertain. The CDR3 runs 18 residues. CDR1 is WNHNN and CDR2 is SYGVQD in the germline V gene (reference sequence). V gave up 6 bases and J gave up 5 bases, with 28 bases separating them. The CDR3 protein is CASSDPITTYILGETQYF. The CDR3 coding sequence is TGCGCCAGCAGCGATCCGATCACGACCTACATCCTCGGGGAGACCCAGTACTTC.

The chain carries TRBV19 and TRBJ1-1; D unclear. V was trimmed by 6 bases and J by 13 bases, leaving 18 bases between them. Germline values: CDR1 LNHDA, CDR2 SQIVND (reference sequence). The length of the CDR3 is 12 residues. CDR3 coding DNA: TGTGCCAGTAGGTTGGAGGGCCTGGTGGATTTCTTT. It specifies CASRLEGLVDFF.

The chain employs TRBV2 and TRBJ1-1; D unresolved. Trimming removed 8 bases from V and 0 bases from J, with 7 bases in between. The CDR3 extends over 12 amino acids. Germline lookup yields CDR1 SNHLY and CDR2 FYNNEI. CDR3 amino acids: CASQVLNTEAFF. The CDR3 nucleotides read TGTGCCAGCCAGGTCCTGAACACTGAAGCTTTCTTT. The full variable domain, with the rest looked up from reference TRBV2 and TRBJ1-1, is EPEVTQTPSHQVTQMGQEVILRCVPISNHLYFYWYRQILGQKVEFLVSFYNNEISEKSEIFDDQFSVERPDGSNFTLKIRSTKLEDSAMYFCASQVLNTEAFFGQGTRLTVV.

The chain uses TRBV5-1 and TRBJ2-7, with TRBD1 identical over 7 bases. Germline trimming cut 4 bases from V and 6 bases from J; bases unmatched to any gene: 7. The V gene's germline CDR1 is SGHRS and CDR2 YFSETQ. CDR3 length: 13 residues. The chain's CDR3 is CASSPTTGAEQYF. The CDR3, as DNA: TGCGCCAGCAGCCCCACTACAGGGGCCGAGCAGTACTTC. Full variable domain (outside the CDR3, taken from reference TRBV5-1 and TRBJ2-7): KAGVTQTPRYLIKTRGQQVTLSCSPISGHRSVSWYQQTPGQGLQFLFEYFSETQRNKGNFPGRFSGRQFSNSRSEMNVSTLELGDSALYLCASSPTTGAEQYFGPGTRLTVT.

The V and J genes are TRBV7-2 and TRBJ2-2; D is perhaps TRBD1 (5 bases). V shed 4 bases and J shed 2 bases, with 17 bases lying between them. The CDR3 spans 17 residues. CDR1 SGHTA and CDR2 FQGNSA come from the germline V gene. The CDR3 bases are TGTGCCAGCAGCTATAAAGACAGAGCCAGTAACACCGGGGAGCTGTTTTTT. The encoded protein is CASSYKDRASNTGELFF.

J is TRBJ1-6 and V is TRBV27, with unresolved D. The germline V gene encodes CDR1 MNHEY and CDR2 SMNVEV (reference sequence). The CDR3 runs 12 residues. V was clipped by 3 bases and J by 8 bases, with 5 bases between them. CDR3 bases: TGTGCCAGCAGTTTTCAGGATTCACCCCTCCACTTT. Residues: CASSFQDSPLHF.

V is TRBV7-9 and J is TRBJ2-7; the match to TRBD2 covers 12 bases. The ends lost 10 bases at V and 2 bases at J; junction bases unmatched: 3. This CDR3 contains 13 residues. Looked up from germline, CDR1 is SEHNR and CDR2 is FQNEAQ (reference sequence). The CDR3 nucleotides read TGTGCCATTTCTAGCGGGGGGGCCTACGAGCAGTACTTC. This translates into CAISSGGAYEQYF.